Below, 14 T cell receptor beta chains from the same sample are listed, as sequenced in a study of cytomegalovirus exposure and HLA in healthy donors. The PCR ran on 60 Vbeta and 13 Jbeta primers. TCRdb's table, derived via immunoSEQ multiplex PCR, lists solely in-frame clones and lacks some. Found here are roughly 200,000 clones, roughly 79% of them singletons; the top ten hold about 2.1%. Sequencing used PBMCs. Receptors originate from a man younger than 40 in good health and CMV-seronegative.

Only one count was recorded for this clone. The chain has TRBV7-9 and TRBJ1-1; no firm D call. The germline V and J ends were trimmed by 1 base and 1 base, with 16 bases remaining between them. CDR1 and CDR2 (germline): SEHNR, FQNEAQ (reference sequence). CDR3 length equals 17 residues. The CDR3 sequence: CASSLVGSPGANTEAFF. CDR3 bases: TGTGCCAGCAGCTTAGTAGGATCGCCGGGAGCGAACACTGAAGCTTTCTTT.

The chain is built from TRBV7-8 and TRBJ2-2; TRBD1 matches at 7 bases. V lost 5 bases and J lost 1; bases outside the gene matches: 10. The CDR3 totals 17 residues. Germline V lookup: CDR1 SGHVS, CDR2 FQNEAQ. CDR3 residues: CASSRRAGTVNTGELFF. The DNA of the CDR3 is TGTGCCAGCAGCCGCCGTGCCGGGACAGTGAACACCGGGGAGCTGTTTTTT. The full variable domain, rest sourced from reference TRBV7-8 and TRBJ2-2, is GAGVSQSPRYKVAKRGQDVALRCDPISGHVSLFWYQQALGQGPEFLTYFQNEAQLDKSGLPSDRFFAERPEGSVSTLKIQRTQQEDSAVYLCASSRRAGTVNTGELFFGEGSRLTVL.

This chain links TRBV28 with TRBJ2-7; 11 positions match TRBD1. V was clipped by 5 bases and J by 5 bases; unmatched bases: 8. CDR3 length: 15 residues. CDR1 is MDHEN, CDR2 SYDVKM, per germline. CDR3 sequence (DNA): TGTGCCAGCAGTGGATCGGGACAGGGGGTAGACGAGCAGTACTTC. As protein: CASSGSGQGVDEQYF.

This chain connects TRBV4-2 to TRBJ2-7; the match to TRBD1 covers 7 bases. There are 15 residues in the CDR3. Germline CDR1 is LGHNA and CDR2 is YNFKEQ. V shed 1 base and J 6 bases; nucleotides not matched to a gene: 9. CDR3 DNA: TGTGCCAGCAGCCAAGGTCCGACAGGGTCTTTCGAGCAGTACTTC. Protein sequence: CASSQGPTGSFEQYF.

This clone was seen a single time. The chain uses TRBV2 and TRBJ1-1, with 8 nucleotides matching TRBD1. The CDR3 sequence is 15 residues long. Germline-derived CDR1 and CDR2 are SNHLY and FYNNEI. The V and J ends lost 2 bases and 1 base, in that order; junction bases with no gene match: 3. Here the CDR3 DNA reads TGTGCCAGCAGTGAACAGGGGGCCGGGAACACTGAAGCTTTCTTT. The encoded protein is CASSEQGAGNTEAFF.

The chain uses TRBV5-1 and TRBJ2-7; 14 nucleotides match TRBD2. Germline V lookup: CDR1 SGHRS, CDR2 YFSETQ. The CDR3 spans 19 residues. V was clipped by 0 bases and J by 4 bases; unmatched bases: 12. The CDR3 bases are TGCGCCAGCAGCTTGGGGAGACTAGCGGGAGGGCCCATCGAATACGAGCAGTACTTC. It translates to CASSLGRLAGGPIEYEQYF. The entire variable domain, with the rest obtained from reference TRBV5-1 and TRBJ2-7, is as follows: KAGVTQTPRYLIKTRGQQVTLSCSPISGHRSVSWYQQTPGQGLQFLFEYFSETQRNKGNFPGRFSGRQFSNSRSEMNVSTLELGDSALYLCASSLGRLAGGPIEYEQYFGPGTRLTVT.

The chain employs TRBV30 and TRBJ2-1; the D is unclear. The CDR3 is 12 residues long. CDR1 is GTSNPN, CDR2 SVGIG, per germline (reference sequence). V was clipped by 4 bases and J by 6 bases, with 10 bases between them. In DNA, the CDR3 is TGTGCCTGGAACCTAGTAGCCAATGAGCAGTTCTTC. This codes for CAWNLVANEQFF.

This clone was observed a single time. V and J are TRBV9 and TRBJ1-5; D possibly corresponds to TRBD1 (6 bases). There are 14 residues in the CDR3. Germline values: CDR1 SGDLS, CDR2 YYNGEE. Trimming stripped 3 bases from V and 3 bases from J, with 10 bases between. CDR3 amino acids: CASSASGANQPQHF. DNA of the CDR3: TGTGCCAGCAGCGCCTCAGGGGCCAATCAGCCCCAGCATTTT.

The CDR3 reads CARSGGQRGYGYTF. CDR3 DNA sequence: TGTGCCAGAAGCGGGGGACAGAGGGGCTATGGCTACACCTTC. The V call is TRBV5-3, the J call TRBJ1-2; TRBD1 aligns across 7 bases. TRBV5-3 falls under the ORF class, with uncertain function. The length of the CDR3 is 14 residues. With V trimmed by 4 bases and J by 4 bases, 7 bases remained unmatched.

The chain combines TRBV10-3 with TRBJ1-6; 7 nucleotides agree with TRBD1. V lost 7 bases to trimming and J lost 5 bases; unmatched junction nucleotides: 8. The CDR3 totals 15 residues. Germline lookup yields CDR1 ENHRY and CDR2 SYGVKD. CDR3 coding DNA: TGTGCCATCAACTCCAGCAGGGGGAATAATTCACCCCTCCACTTT. Amino acids: CAINSSRGNNSPLHF.

The rearrangement links TRBV5-1 to TRBJ2-7; 10 nucleotides agree with TRBD2. This CDR3 has 17 residues. The germline CDR1 and CDR2 sequences are SGHRS and YFSETQ. V shed 0 bases and J 1 base; nucleotides not matched to a gene: 7. The CDR3 DNA sequence: TGCGCCAGCAGCTTGGATCTAGCGGGGGTAGTTTCCTACGAGCAGTACTTC. Translating gives CASSLDLAGVVSYEQYF. Combining the CDR3 with reference TRBV5-1 and TRBJ2-7 gives the whole variable domain KAGVTQTPRYLIKTRGQQVTLSCSPISGHRSVSWYQQTPGQGLQFLFEYFSETQRNKGNFPGRFSGRQFSNSRSEMNVSTLELGDSALYLCASSLDLAGVVSYEQYFGPGTRLTVT.

The chain joins TRBV6-6 to TRBJ2-7; 7 nucleotides line up with TRBD2. J lost 7 bases, V lost 1 base, and 7 bases had no gene match. From germline, CDR1 is MNHNY and CDR2 SVGAGI (reference sequence). The CDR3 consists of 14 residues. CDR3 in amino acids: CASSYFPDGREQYF. CDR3 DNA sequence: TGTGCCAGCAGTTACTTTCCTGACGGGAGGGAGCAGTACTTC.

The chain couples TRBV4-2 to TRBJ2-5, with 9 positions matching TRBD1. The J call could be wrong; TRBJ2-7 is a better fit for the DNA end. This CDR3 has 17 amino acids. Germline V gene lookup returns CDR1 LGHNA and CDR2 YNFKEQ. The CDR3 reads CASSQDRGGTGFHEQYF. CDR3 DNA sequence: TGTGCCAGCAGCCAAGATCGCGGAGGGACAGGGTTCCACGAGCAGTACTTC.

The rearrangement joins TRBV5-1 to TRBJ2-1; unclear D gene. V was clipped by 4 bases and J by 8 bases, with 13 bases between them. The CDR3 runs 13 residues. Germline values: CDR1 SGHRS, CDR2 YFSETQ. CDR3 region: CASSRPGADEQFF. CDR3 bases: TGCGCCAGCAGCCGACCCGGCGCGGATGAGCAGTTCTTC.